This TCR beta chain was profiled in a study of vaccination and CD4 T cells after COVID-19 (dated by TCRdb to 2022 to 2024). Study-level background: Convalescent patients had a positive SARS-CoV-2 result on nasal swab PCR, and of these patients, several had mild disease and one had severe disease. The time from the second vaccine dose to post-vaccine blood sampling had a median of roughly 79 days and ranged from roughly 12 to 250 days. The convalescent cohort included six males and four females, with two Hispanic individuals, seven Caucasians, two Asians and one multiracial person. The cultures were stimulated with overlapping spike peptide pools from SARS-CoV-2 and from the common cold coronaviruses HCoV-NL63, HCoV-OC43 and HCoV-229E. Control cultures received a CEFX viral epitope pool as the positive control, an HIV-1 Nef peptide pool as the negative control, or no peptide. Participants received two doses of either the Pfizer-BioNTech BNT162b2 vaccine (n=8) or the Moderna mRNA-1273 vaccine (n=2). Post-COVID blood samples from convalescent patients were collected a median of roughly 100 days after diagnosis, with a range of about 30 to 170 days. In nine to eleven COVID-19 convalescent patients and 4 infection-naive healthy vaccine recipients, researchers compared the spike-specific CD4+ TCR repertoire from before mRNA vaccination with the repertoire from after.

The sample's treatment or condition label, decoded: approximately 9-day PBMC culture with coronavirus spike peptide pools or control peptides (ViraFEST assay). To expand antigen-specific T cells with peptide pools and then pick out the expanded clonotypes through TCR sequencing, the study relied on the ViraFEST assay. The convalescent patients' positive SARS-CoV-2 PCR tests were from March to December 2020, which was before the Alpha, Beta and Delta variants emerged in the United States. Some 2 million PBMCs per well were cultured in IMDM with about 5% human AB serum and approximately 10 IU/ml IL-2, plus 10 ug/ml peptide pools. Half of the culture medium was replaced with fresh IL-2-containing medium on days 3 and 7. After about 10 days of culture, CD4+ T cells were isolated by negative selection using the EasySep CD4+ T cell isolation kit. Ficoll-Paque Plus gradient centrifugation was used to isolate PBMCs from whole blood, and the isolated PBMCs were then either used fresh or cryopreserved at -140C. Each culture condition was generally run in triplicate wells.

Library construction relied on PCR. TCR sequencing of DNA from cultured CD4+ T cells used the Oncomine TCR Beta short-read assay at the Johns Hopkins FTIC core. Genomic DNA was extracted from the cultured CD4+ T cells with the QIAamp micro DNA kit. Oncomine TCR Beta libraries from cultured CD4+ T cells were pooled using unique dual indexes and sequenced on an Illumina iSeq 100. Per the source publication's procedure: Non-productive sequences were removed, and CDR3s that did not start with C, did not end with F or W, or were shorter than 7 amino acids were discarded. The MANAFEST web application identified antigen-specific clonotypes by comparing peptide-stimulated wells against reference wells and other culture wells. To be called positive, a clone needed an FDR below 0.05, an odds ratio above 5, and a productive frequency above 0.1% in at least two of three replicate wells. Clonotypes that were significantly expanded in both SARS-CoV-2 spike wells and at least one common cold coronavirus spike condition were defined as cross-reactive. Using R version 3.6.1, CDR3 homology was evaluated through Levenshtein distances (stringdist) along with unrooted phylogenetic trees (ape). In-frame beta chains were kept once TCRdb had trimmed the public reads at Q25 with fastp and called clones with MiXCR. A single entry per CDR3 protein holds the most common genes and DNA from its merged rows. TCRdb's processing, not the authors' own work, is the source of the V and J calls. The sample yields 15,000 or so distinct CDR3 sequences; 36% were counted once. Roughly 18% of the sample is in the top ten clones.

A few counts support this clonotype. Its antigen is still unknown. No base quality information exists; no much larger clone differs at one position. From a lookup of the germline V gene, CDR1 and CDR2 are MNHEY and SVGEGT. The CDR3 starts with the cysteine, ends with the phenylalanine, and has 15 residues. The entry retains the CDR3 DNA only, 45 bases that are in frame from base 1. V and J lose 10 bases and 5 bases, and a span of 21 bases separates them. Beyond this particular receptor, the publication reports: Nearly all vaccine-specific clones in convalescent patients (304 of 307) were mono-reactive for SARS-CoV-2 spike rather than cross-reactive with common cold coronaviruses. Relatively few convalescent patients were included in the study, and early timepoints after natural infection were not analyzed. In convalescent patients, a median approximately 83% of post-vaccine SARS-CoV-2-reactive clones were detected only after vaccination, and vaccine-specific priming was suggested by this finding. Although the median number of SARS-CoV-2-reactive clonotypes went up from approximately 20 after infection to 38 after vaccination, the increase was not significant.

The rearranged chain carries TRBV6-2 or TRBV6-3 and TRBJ1-5, and perhaps TRBD1 as D gene, on 5 matching bases. Sequenced sample: cultured CD4+ T cells from blood. The clonotype comes from a human donor with COVID-19. The CDR3 region reads CATKPPQEAHQPQHF. At the DNA level, the sequence is TGTGCCACCAAACCCCCACAGGAGGCGCATCAGCCCCAGCATTTT.